One sample yielded the 26 T cell receptor beta chains listed below, sequenced in a study of blood T cells in healthy people across ages. Primed by a sample-barcoded 5' primer and a J-beta primer mix, a second PCR proceeded for 7 to 11 cycles. MiXCR was run by TCRdb on the 5' RACE reads, yielding one entry per CDR3 protein. The profile shows some 920,000 distinct CDR3 sequences, roughly 51% of them singletons. The material sequenced was blood. These receptors all stem from a woman aged 55-75 years in good health.

This clonotype was seen only a few times. The chain uses TRBV13 and TRBJ2-1, with 7 bases fitting TRBD2. The germline V gene encodes CDR1 PRHDT and CDR2 FYEKMQ (reference sequence). The V gene end was trimmed by 0 bases and the J gene end by 6 bases; junction bases not matched to a gene: 5. This CDR3 is built from 15 residues. CDR3 DNA: TGTGCCAGCAGCTTAGGAGCGGGATACGTCAATGAGCAGTTCTTC. This translates into CASSLGAGYVNEQFF.

In this sample, this clonotype turned up a few times. V is TRBV6-5 and J is TRBJ2-3; D unresolved. The length of the CDR3 is 14 residues. Germline assignment: CDR1 MNHEY and CDR2 SVGAGI. Trimming removed 5 bases at V and 4 bases at J, with 13 bases between. The CDR3 nucleotides read TGTGCCAGCAGTCTCTCTATCGCGTCAGATACGCAGTATTTT. Protein sequence: CASSLSIASDTQYF.

The chain carries TRBV20-1 and TRBJ1-2; 9 nucleotides line up with TRBD1. The CDR3 contains 12 residues. Germline V gives CDR1 DFQATT, CDR2 SNEGSKA (reference sequence). The junction had 7 bases not matched to a gene; V was cut back by 6 bases and J by 8 bases. CDR3 DNA sequence: TGCAGTGCGTTGGGACAGGGTGGCGGCTACACCTTC. Translation: CSALGQGGGYTF.

The chain links TRBV15 to TRBJ2-4, with D maybe TRBD2 (5 bases). The J call may be in error: the DNA end matches TRBJ2-7 better. Looked up from germline, CDR1 is LNHNV and CDR2 is YYDKDF (reference sequence). CDR3 length: 14 residues. CDR3 sequence reads: CATRTTSFAYEQYF. CDR3 in DNA: TGTGCCACCAGAACTACTAGTTTCGCCTACGAGCAGTACTTC.

The chain joins TRBV27 to TRBJ2-4; 7 bases match TRBD2. The J call is uncertain, as TRBJ2-7 better fits the DNA end. This CDR3 region has 15 residues. In germline, CDR1 is MNHEY, CDR2 SMNVEV (reference sequence). In DNA, the CDR3 is TGTGCCAGCAGTTTCTGGCGGGGAGGGAACCACGAGCAGTACTTC. This sequence encodes CASSFWRGGNHEQYF.

This clonotype was observed a single time. The junction and the germline gene differ at one end; a read error may be behind it. The chain uses TRBV20-1 and TRBJ2-3, with 9 nucleotides matching TRBD2. This CDR3 region has 15 residues. Per germline, CDR1 DFQATT and CDR2 SNEGSKA (reference sequence). CDR3 sequence: CGASLVAGDADTQYF. DNA of the CDR3: TGCGGTGCTAGCCTGGTAGCGGGAGATGCAGATACGCAGTATTTT.

The V gene is TRBV12-3 or TRBV12-4, the J gene TRBJ1-4, with D perhaps matching TRBD1 (5 bases). With 5 bases removed from V and 16 bases from J, the gap between germline ends came to 35 bases. The CDR3 loop spans 18 amino acids. CDR3: CASSPSASTTGGGEKPFF. DNA for the CDR3: TGTGCCAGCAGTCCCTCCGCCTCGACGACTGGTGGGGGGGAAAAGCCGTTTTTT.

V usage is TRBV3-1 and J usage is TRBJ2-1, with D perhaps TRBD1 (5 bases). Germline lookup yields CDR1 LGHDT and CDR2 YNNKEL (reference sequence). The V end lost 0 bases, the J end lost 2 bases, and 8 bases lay between the germline ends. This CDR3 has 15 amino acids. The CDR3 DNA is TGTGCCAGCAGCCAAGAAGGGGAAGCCTACAATGAGCAGTTCTTC. It codes for CASSQEGEAYNEQFF.

This clonotype was seen a handful of times. The V call is TRBV4-1, the J call TRBJ2-1; 10 bases map to TRBD2. Germline V lookup: CDR1 MGHRA, CDR2 YSYEKL. CDR3 length: 14 residues. The J segment lost 9 bases and the V segment lost 5 bases, leaving 7 bases of the junction unmatched. As DNA, the CDR3 is TGCGCCAGCAGCTCCCGGGTAGCGGGGGGTGAGCAGTTCTTC. As protein: CASSSRVAGGEQFF.

This clonotype showed up just a few times. V and J are TRBV10-3 and TRBJ2-4; weak D call: TRBD2 (6 bases). Germline V gene data show CDR1 as ENHRY and CDR2 as SYGVKD. The CDR3 has 13 amino acids. The V gene lost 10 bases and the J gene lost 13 bases, with 23 bases spanning the gap. DNA of the CDR3: TGTGCCACACTCGCGAGGGACTCCCTGGAGCAGTACTTC. Encoded protein: CATLARDSLEQYF.

This clonotype was recorded a few times. This chain connects TRBV29-1 to TRBJ1-2; D possibly corresponds to TRBD1 (6 bases). V lost 6 bases to trimming and J lost 7 bases, with 12 bases between them. This CDR3 spans 11 amino acids. Germline CDR1 SQVTM, CDR2 ANQGSEA. The CDR3 reads CSVQGNRGYTF. CDR3 DNA sequence: TGCAGCGTCCAGGGGAATCGTGGCTACACCTTC.

Concerning this clonotype: An end of the junction differs from the germline gene, which may be a read error. The chain employs TRBV12-3 or TRBV12-4 and TRBJ2-3; D remains ambiguous. The CDR3 consists of 12 residues. The CDR3 protein is CTSRLGRDTQYF. In DNA, the CDR3 is TGTACCAGCAGATTAGGGCGGGATACGCAGTATTTT.

The chain joins TRBV6-1 to TRBJ1-2, with D unresolved. V was clipped by 7 bases and J by 2 bases, with 2 bases between them. The CDR3 consists of 10 residues. Germline CDR1 is MNHNS and CDR2 is SASEGT. The CDR3 loop reads CASKNYGYTF. The CDR3 DNA follows: TGTGCCAGCAAAAACTATGGCTACACCTTC.

The V gene is TRBV28, the J gene TRBJ2-7; D is possibly TRBD1 or TRBD2 (7 bases each). The germline V gene has CDR1 MDHEN and CDR2 SYDVKM. With 5 bases removed from V and 5 bases from J, the gap between germline ends came to 19 bases. The CDR3 covers 15 residues. The CDR3 loop reads CASSEPRGLADEQYF. The CDR3 region has the DNA TGTGCCAGCAGTGAACCGAGGGGGCTAGCGGACGAGCAGTACTTC.

This clonotype was counted a few times. The gene calls are TRBV5-1 and TRBJ2-5; 7 nucleotides align to TRBD1. Germline V gene data show CDR1 as SGHRS and CDR2 as YFSETQ. This CDR3 is built from 15 residues. The junction had 7 bases not matched to a gene; V was cut back by 0 bases and J by 5 bases. The CDR3 nucleotides read TGCGCCAGCAGCTTGGGACAGGGTGGCTGGGAGACCCAGTACTTC. It is translated as CASSLGQGGWETQYF.

The rearrangement links TRBV7-8 to TRBJ2-3; 9 nucleotides match TRBD2. Looked up from germline, CDR1 is SGHVS and CDR2 is FQNEAQ. The CDR3 extends over 14 amino acids. V lost 1 base to trimming and J lost 14 bases; unmatched junction nucleotides: 10. The CDR3 region is CASSLDPLGTSLYF. CDR3 bases: TGTGCCAGCAGCTTAGATCCCTTAGGGACTAGCTTGTATTTT.

The gene calls are TRBV12-3 or TRBV12-4 and TRBJ2-7, with D possibly matching TRBD2 (6 bases). The CDR3 spans 17 residues. With 5 bases removed from V and 4 bases from J, the gap between germline ends came to 24 bases. Here the CDR3 DNA reads TGTGCCAGCAGTCGACGACGGGGTGGGACTGCAACTTACGAGCAGTACTTC. Its translation is CASSRRRGGTATYEQYF.

This clonotype was seen at least ten times. The V and J genes are TRBV5-1 and TRBJ2-1, with 7 bases identical to TRBD2. There are 15 residues in the CDR3. Germline loops: CDR1 SGHRS, CDR2 YFSETQ. The trim removed 2 bases at V and 0 bases at J, leaving 2 bases unmatched. The CDR3 spells CASSFGGSSYNEQFF. DNA of the CDR3: TGCGCCAGCAGCTTTGGCGGGAGCTCCTACAATGAGCAGTTCTTC.

This clonotype was found a few times. This chain links TRBV29-1 with TRBJ1-2; 9 bases map to TRBD1. This CDR3 contains 14 residues. Trimming took 3 bases from V and 6 from J; bases not matched to a gene: 8. Germline V gives CDR1 SQVTM, CDR2 ANQGSEA. The CDR3 DNA is TGCAGCGTTGATTGGGGGACAGGGTTTAATGGCTACACCTTC. Residues: CSVDWGTGFNGYTF.

There are a few counts of this clonotype. The gene calls are TRBV20-1 and TRBJ1-2; D is perhaps TRBD1 (5 bases). V was trimmed by 5 bases and J by 5 bases, leaving 12 bases between them. Germline CDR1 reads DFQATT; CDR2 reads SNEGSKA (reference sequence). This CDR3 comprises 12 residues. The CDR3 loop reads CSAPPGPYGYTF. CDR3 in DNA: TGCAGTGCTCCTCCGGGACCTTATGGCTACACCTTC.

The CDR3 DNA follows: TGCAGTGCTACCCGACAGCGGGAGGACGAGCAGTACTTC. Its protein product is CSATRQREDEQYF. The chain combines TRBV20-1 with TRBJ2-1; 9 bases fit TRBD2. The J call may be in error: the DNA end matches TRBJ2-7 better. Per the germline V gene, CDR1 is DFQATT and CDR2 is SNEGSKA (reference sequence). The CDR3 runs 13 residues.

This clonotype was counted between two and nine times. The V call is TRBV29-1, the J call TRBJ2-3; perhaps TRBD1 as D (5 bases). This CDR3 is 15 amino acids long. Germline lookup yields CDR1 SQVTM and CDR2 ANQGSEA. Deletions cut 4 bases from V and 5 bases from J, with 19 bases between. This CDR3 is CSVVRKNRGIDTQYF. DNA of the CDR3: TGCAGCGTTGTAAGAAAGAATAGGGGCATAGATACGCAGTATTTT.

The chain couples TRBV7-2 to TRBJ2-7; D not certain. There are 15 residues in the CDR3. Trimming pared 5 bases from V and 2 bases from J, leaving 16 bases between. CDR1 and CDR2 (germline): SGHTA, FQGNSA. Here the CDR3 DNA reads TGTGCCAGCAGCCTCACCTGGCGTTACACCTACGAGCAGTACTTC. Translating gives CASSLTWRYTYEQYF.

The rearrangement uses TRBV18 and TRBJ2-3, with a tentative D call TRBD2 (6 bases). Between the trimmed V and J ends, which lost 4 bases and 6 bases, there was a span of 11 bases. CDR3 length: 13 amino acids. The germline V gene encodes CDR1 KGHSH and CDR2 LQKENI. The CDR3 here is CASSREASDTQYF. As DNA, the CDR3 is TGTGCCAGCTCACGGGAGGCTTCGGATACGCAGTATTTT.

The gene calls are TRBV5-6 and TRBJ2-4, with 7 nucleotides matching TRBD2. Per the germline V gene, CDR1 is SGHDT and CDR2 is YYEEEE. The CDR3 is 13 amino acids. V shed 6 bases, J shed 8 bases, and the junction held 8 bases outside the gene matches. In nucleotides, the CDR3 is TGTGCCAGCAATGGTCGGGAGGAGTACATTCAGTACTTC. Translating gives CASNGREEYIQYF.

The chain is built from TRBV6-5 and TRBJ2-7, with 12 bases matching TRBD2. The CDR3 covers 14 residues. V trimming: 5 bases; J trimming: 7 bases; junction bases outside the gene matches: 6. Germline loops: CDR1 MNHEY, CDR2 SVGAGI. DNA of the CDR3: TGTGCCAGCAGTCTAGCGGGAGGGCCGGTGGAGCAGTACTTC. Its protein product is CASSLAGGPVEQYF.